This T cell receptor beta chain was captured by sequencing in a study of PD-1 blockade in classical Hodgkin lymphoma. As regards this clone: What it recognizes is unknown.

Brentuximab vedotin exposure varied, and every patient relapsed after autologous stem cell transplantation. The V end was cut by 7 bases, the J end by 4 bases, with 16 bases between. Germline CDR1 LNHDA, CDR2 SQIVND (reference sequence). CDR3 length: 14 residues. Some clones are missing from TCRdb's copy, which holds only in-frame ones; the method was immunoSEQ multiplex PCR. The sample shows about 86,000 clones, roughly 89% of them seen only once. General study points: The diversity seen at baseline in complete responders resembled that of newly diagnosed patients. While CD8+ TCR diversity did not rise significantly by C4D1, CD4+ TCR diversity did.

The TCR originated in a human donor with classical Hodgkin lymphoma. The chain recombines TRBV19 with TRBJ1-1, with a possible D match to TRBD1 (6 bases). The sequencing used peripheral blood mononuclear cells (PBMCs), collected before the second cycle of nivolumab. The DNA for the CDR3 is TGTGCCAGTACCATCGGGGGCTCGGGCACTGAAGCTTTCTTT. It translates to CASTIGGSGTEAFF.